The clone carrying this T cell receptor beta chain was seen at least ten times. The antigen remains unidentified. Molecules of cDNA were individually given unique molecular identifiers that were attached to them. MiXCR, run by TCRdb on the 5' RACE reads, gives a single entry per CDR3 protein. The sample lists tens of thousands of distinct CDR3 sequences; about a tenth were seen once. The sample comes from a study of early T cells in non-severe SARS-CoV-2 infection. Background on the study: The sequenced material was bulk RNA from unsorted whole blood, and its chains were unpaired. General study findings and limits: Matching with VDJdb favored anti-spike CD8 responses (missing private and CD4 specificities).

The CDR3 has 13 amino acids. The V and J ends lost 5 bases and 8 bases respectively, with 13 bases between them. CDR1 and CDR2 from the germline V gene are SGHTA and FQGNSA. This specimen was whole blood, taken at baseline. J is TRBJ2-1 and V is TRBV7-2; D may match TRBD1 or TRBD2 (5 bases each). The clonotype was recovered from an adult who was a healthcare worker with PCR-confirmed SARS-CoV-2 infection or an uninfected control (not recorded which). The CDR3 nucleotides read TGTGCCAGCAGCCGGGGCCCGTCCGATGAGCAGTTCTTC. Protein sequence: CASSRGPSDEQFF.